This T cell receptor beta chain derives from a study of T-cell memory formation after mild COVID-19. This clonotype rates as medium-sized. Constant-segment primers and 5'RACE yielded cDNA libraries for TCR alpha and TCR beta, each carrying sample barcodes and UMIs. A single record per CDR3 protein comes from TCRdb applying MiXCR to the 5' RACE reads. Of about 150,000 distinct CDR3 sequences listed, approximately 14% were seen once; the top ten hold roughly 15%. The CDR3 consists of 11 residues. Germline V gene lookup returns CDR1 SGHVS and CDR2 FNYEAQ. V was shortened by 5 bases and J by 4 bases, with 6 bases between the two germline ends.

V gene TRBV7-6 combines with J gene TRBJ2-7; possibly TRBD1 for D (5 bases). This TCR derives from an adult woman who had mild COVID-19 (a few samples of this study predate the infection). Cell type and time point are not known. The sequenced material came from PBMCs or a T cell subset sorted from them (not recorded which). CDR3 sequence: CASSPGYEQYF. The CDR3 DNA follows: TGTGCCAGCAGCCCAGGGTACGAGCAGTACTTC.